This T cell receptor beta chain came from a study of T cells in Graves' hyperthyroidism and ophthalmopathy. The germline V and J ends were trimmed by 5 bases and 7 bases, with 16 bases remaining between them. CDR1 and CDR2 from the germline V gene are SGHRS and YFSETQ. The CDR3 is 14 amino acids. RNA transcripts were the template for amplifying TCR beta CDR3 regions. Initially, a first-round RT-PCR of the TCR CDR3 employed the HTBI primer set. TCRdb called the multiplex PCR reads again in MiXCR, with one record for every CDR3 protein. The sample has approximately 620,000 distinct CDR3 sequences, more than 15% seen once. This clonotype showed up just a few times.

The chain is built from TRBV5-1 and TRBJ2-1; TRBD1 is a possible D gene (6 bases). The receptor comes from a woman aged 40 to 50 with Graves' ophthalmopathy. Input material: blood. CDR3 protein: CASSGGQGLNEQFF. CDR3 sequence (DNA): TGCGCCAGCAGTGGGGGCCAGGGGCTTAATGAGCAGTTCTTC.